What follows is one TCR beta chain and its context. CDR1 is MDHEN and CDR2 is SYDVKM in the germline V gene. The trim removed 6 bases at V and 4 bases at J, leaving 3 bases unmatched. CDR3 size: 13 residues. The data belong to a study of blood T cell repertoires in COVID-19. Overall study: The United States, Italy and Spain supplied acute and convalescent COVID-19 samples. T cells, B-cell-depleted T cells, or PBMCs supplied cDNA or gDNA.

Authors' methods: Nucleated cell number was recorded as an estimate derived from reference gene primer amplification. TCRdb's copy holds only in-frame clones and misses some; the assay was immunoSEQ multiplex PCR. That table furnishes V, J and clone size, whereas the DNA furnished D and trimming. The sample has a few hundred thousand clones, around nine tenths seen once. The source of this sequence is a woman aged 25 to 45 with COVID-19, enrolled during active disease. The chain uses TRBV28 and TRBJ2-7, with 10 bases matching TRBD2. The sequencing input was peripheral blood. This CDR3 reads CASSRAGGYEQYF. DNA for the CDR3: TGTGCCAGCAGCCGAGCGGGGGGGTACGAGCAGTACTTC.